These 22 T cell receptor beta chains were all obtained from the same sample, sequenced in a study of blood T cell repertoires in COVID-19. Here immunoSEQ multiplex PCR was the method, and the copy in TCRdb shows in-frame clones only, minus some. Of about 270,000 clones listed, roughly nine tenths are singletons. Sequenced input: PBMCs or T cells enriched from blood (not recorded which). Every receptor here comes from a woman aged 18-29 years who had recovered from COVID-19.

This chain joins TRBV13 and TRBJ1-1; 8 positions match TRBD1. V dropped 4 bases and J dropped 5; count of bases not matched to a gene: 9. Germline CDR1 reads PRHDT; CDR2 reads FYEKMQ (reference sequence). The CDR3 runs to 15 residues. The CDR3 sequence: CASSSSTGARTEAFF. The CDR3 coding sequence is TGTGCCAGCAGCTCATCGACAGGGGCGAGGACTGAAGCTTTCTTT.

V usage is TRBV6-5 and J usage is TRBJ1-1, with D hard to call. The ends were cut back, 2 bases at V and 8 bases at J, with 9 bases in the middle. Germline CDR1 MNHEY, CDR2 SVGAGI. This CDR3 spans 12 amino acids. This CDR3 reads CASSYPGREAFF. The CDR3 region has the DNA TGTGCCAGCAGTTACCCCGGCAGGGAAGCTTTCTTT.

The chain combines TRBV27 with TRBJ1-2, with 9 bases identical to TRBD1. Germline CDR1 MNHEY, CDR2 SMNVEV (reference sequence). Losses at the gene ends were 5 bases for V and 4 bases for J; bases not matched to a gene: 5. The CDR3 contains 14 residues. The CDR3 loop reads CASSPLQGAYGYTF. The CDR3 DNA reads TGTGCCAGCAGTCCCCTACAGGGGGCCTATGGCTACACCTTC.

V is TRBV5-6 and J is TRBJ2-7; a possible D gene is TRBD1 (5 bases). The V end lost 1 base, the J end lost 2 bases, and 10 bases lay between the germline ends. Looked up from germline, CDR1 is SGHDT and CDR2 is YYEEEE. This CDR3 contains 14 residues. In DNA form, the CDR3 reads TGTGCCAGCAGCTTGCTTCCAGGGCCCTACGAGCAGTACTTC. Amino acid sequence: CASSLLPGPYEQYF.

This clone has only a few counts. The chain combines TRBV28 with TRBJ1-1; D not certain. V was clipped by 4 bases and J by 0 bases, with 3 bases between them. The CDR3 contains 12 residues. In germline, CDR1 is MDHEN, CDR2 SYDVKM. CDR3 DNA sequence: TGTGCCAGCAGTTCCATGAACACTGAAGCTTTCTTT. This translates into CASSSMNTEAFF.

The V call is TRBV29-1, the J call TRBJ2-1; perhaps TRBD1 as D (5 bases). Trimming left V 7 bases short and J 8 bases short, with 15 bases between. The CDR3 runs to 12 residues. In germline, CDR1 is SQVTM, CDR2 ANQGSEA. CDR3 DNA sequence: TGCAGCGCACGGACGCTGGGGCATGAGCAGTTCTTC. Protein product: CSARTLGHEQFF.

The chain carries TRBV7-9 and TRBJ2-1, with TRBD2 matching 10 bases. CDR1 is SEHNR, CDR2 FQNEAQ, per germline (reference sequence). V lost 0 bases, J lost 3 bases, and 11 bases stayed unmatched. This CDR3 has 19 amino acids. The CDR3 DNA follows: TGTGCCAGCAGCTTAGCGAACCTAGCGGGGGCCGGATACTACAATGAGCAGTTCTTC. This translates into CASSLANLAGAGYYNEQFF. Variable domain in full (rest from reference TRBV7-9 and TRBJ2-1): DTGVSQNPRHKITKRGQNVTFRCDPISEHNRLYWYRQTLGQGPEFLTYFQNEAQLEKSRLLSDRFSAERPKGSFSTLEIQRTEQGDSAMYLCASSLANLAGAGYYNEQFFGPGTRLTVL.

The rearrangement links TRBV7-2 to TRBJ2-1, with a possible D match to TRBD2 (5 bases). The CDR3 spans 17 residues. Germline-derived CDR1 and CDR2 are SGHTA and FQGNSA. V was shortened by 1 base and J by 4 bases, with 17 bases between the two germline ends. In DNA form, the CDR3 reads TGTGCCAGCAGCTTAGTAGGGTCTAGAGGAGGATACAATGAGCAGTTCTTC. The encoded protein is CASSLVGSRGGYNEQFF.

V is TRBV5-1 and J is TRBJ1-1, with no clear D. Germline CDR1 SGHRS, CDR2 YFSETQ. Deletions cut 4 bases from V and 5 bases from J, with 18 bases between. The CDR3 length is 15 residues. DNA for the CDR3: TGCGCCAGCAGCGCGACGGTGGGGAGCAGGACTGAAGCTTTCTTT. Protein: CASSATVGSRTEAFF.

The chain combines TRBV11-3 with TRBJ2-7; D possibly corresponds to TRBD2 (5 bases). Germline V gives CDR1 SGHNT, CDR2 YENEEA. The CDR3 loop spans 13 amino acids. The V end lost 1 base, the J end lost 3 bases, and 7 bases lay between the germline ends. The CDR3 loop is CASSLAGSYEQYF. The DNA of the CDR3 is TGTGCCAGCAGCTTAGCGGGAAGCTACGAGCAGTACTTC.

V and J are TRBV6-5 and TRBJ1-1; 9 nucleotides agree with TRBD1. CDR3 size: 15 residues. The trim removed 5 bases at V and 1 base at J, leaving 5 bases unmatched. The germline V gene has CDR1 MNHEY and CDR2 SVGAGI. CDR3 nucleotides: TGTGCCAGCAGTCGCCAGGGACAGGGGAACACTGAAGCTTTCTTT. Residues: CASSRQGQGNTEAFF.

The rearrangement links TRBV12-3 or TRBV12-4 to TRBJ1-1; no clear D gene. The V end was cut by 5 bases, the J end by 1 base, with 8 bases between. This CDR3 is 13 amino acids long. The CDR3 DNA is TGTGCCAGCAGTCCCGCTACGAACACTGAAGCTTTCTTT. As protein: CASSPATNTEAFF.

J is TRBJ2-7 and V is TRBV28, with 7 nucleotides matching TRBD1. V dropped 5 bases and J dropped 0; count of bases not matched to a gene: 7. Germline V gene sequence: CDR1 MDHEN, CDR2 SYDVKM. This CDR3 region has 15 residues. The CDR3 is CASSPAGTASYEQYF. For the CDR3, the DNA is TGTGCCAGCAGTCCGGCCGGGACAGCCTCCTACGAGCAGTACTTC.

The chain uses TRBV2 and TRBJ2-3, with D tentatively TRBD2 (5 bases). The CDR3 runs to 14 residues. The germline V gene encodes CDR1 SNHLY and CDR2 FYNNEI. Trimming left V 5 bases short and J 1 base short, with 10 bases between. The DNA of the CDR3 is TGTGCCAGCAGTAACGGAGCGGGCACAGATACGCAGTATTTT. Translation gives CASSNGAGTDTQYF.

The chain couples TRBV12-2 to TRBJ1-1; the DNA was not compared with TRBD1, the D call given in the table. TRBV12-2 is classified as a pseudogene. The CDR3 covers 17 residues. The CDR3 loop reads CASRSHRDRGMNTEAFF. The CDR3 region has the DNA TGTGCAAGTCGCTCCCACCGGGACAGGGGCATGAACACTGAAGCTTTCTTT.

This clone has a handful of counts. This chain uses TRBV9 with TRBJ1-4; TRBD1 aligns across 7 bases. This CDR3 is built from 15 residues. Germline V lookup: CDR1 SGDLS, CDR2 YYNGEE. The J segment lost 4 bases and the V segment lost 0 bases, leaving 3 bases of the junction unmatched. The CDR3, as DNA: TGTGCCAGCAGCGTAGACAGGGGCGGTAATGAAAAACTGTTTTTT. Its translation: CASSVDRGGNEKLFF.

J is TRBJ1-3 and V is TRBV6-5; D possibly corresponds to TRBD1 (5 bases). V was trimmed by 10 bases and J by 10 bases, leaving 14 bases between them. Germline assignment: CDR1 MNHEY and CDR2 SVGAGI. The CDR3 contains 11 residues. CDR3 residues: CAIRGEETIYF. The CDR3 DNA is TGTGCCATTAGAGGGGAGGAGACCATATATTTT.

V gene TRBV5-4 combines with J gene TRBJ2-7; TRBD2 agrees at 12 bases. Germline V lookup: CDR1 SGHNT, CDR2 YYREEE (reference sequence). This CDR3 contains 15 residues. J was trimmed by 7 bases and V by 3 bases; bases with no gene match: 8. Here the CDR3 reads CASSYGLAGPREQYF. DNA for the CDR3: TGTGCCAGCAGCTATGGACTAGCGGGGCCAAGGGAGCAGTACTTC.

The chain employs TRBV5-4 and TRBJ1-1; 7 nucleotides line up with TRBD1. The CDR3 loop spans 13 amino acids. V lost 1 base to trimming and J lost 5 bases; unmatched junction nucleotides: 2. Germline assignment: CDR1 SGHNT and CDR2 YYREEE (reference sequence). This chain's CDR3 is CASSLSGGTEAFF. The CDR3 bases are TGTGCCAGCAGCTTGTCAGGGGGAACTGAAGCTTTCTTT.

The V call is TRBV9, the J call TRBJ1-6, with D maybe TRBD1 (5 bases). V shed 5 bases and J shed 7 bases, with 13 bases lying between them. The CDR3 runs to 14 residues. Germline V gives CDR1 SGDLS, CDR2 YYNGEE. The CDR3: CASSRRVGNSPLHF. The CDR3 coding sequence is TGTGCCAGCAGTCGCAGGGTGGGGAATTCACCCCTCCACTTT.

The V and J genes are TRBV7-9 and TRBJ1-1, with 9 bases aligning to TRBD1. This CDR3 region has 13 residues. V gave up 6 bases and J gave up 8 bases; unmatched junction bases: 7. The germline CDR1 and CDR2 sequences are SEHNR and FQNEAQ (reference sequence). The CDR3 sequence: CASRFDTGGEAFF. The CDR3 region has the DNA TGTGCCAGCAGATTTGATACAGGGGGCGAAGCTTTCTTT.

The rearrangement uses TRBV6-2 or TRBV6-3 and TRBJ2-7; 10 bases match TRBD2. Germline lookup yields CDR1 MNHEY and CDR2 SVGEGT. Trimming took 5 bases from V and 1 from J; bases not matched to a gene: 5. The CDR3 is 15 amino acids. The CDR3 sequence is CASSKLAGESYEQYF. The CDR3 DNA reads as TGTGCCAGCAGTAAGCTAGCGGGGGAGTCCTACGAGCAGTACTTC.